This T cell receptor (beta chain) was obtained from a study of identical twins. At least ten counts were recorded for this clonotype. CDR3 length: 12 amino acids. Between the trimmed V and J ends, which lost 6 bases and 5 bases, there was a span of 11 bases. Germline V gene lookup returns CDR1 DFQATT and CDR2 SNEGSKA (reference sequence). A universal primer site came from template switching; cDNA carried unique molecular identifiers. TCRdb recomputed calls from the 5' RACE reads with MiXCR, one row per CDR3 protein. The table records approximately 670,000 distinct CDR3 sequences, over 5% of them present only once.

The receptor was isolated from a young man in good health. The chain is built from TRBV20-1 and TRBJ2-1; D remains unclear. The sample comprised naive T cells sorted from blood. CDR3: CSAPKGNNEQFF. The DNA for the CDR3 is TGCAGTGCCCCCAAAGGAAACAATGAGCAGTTCTTC.